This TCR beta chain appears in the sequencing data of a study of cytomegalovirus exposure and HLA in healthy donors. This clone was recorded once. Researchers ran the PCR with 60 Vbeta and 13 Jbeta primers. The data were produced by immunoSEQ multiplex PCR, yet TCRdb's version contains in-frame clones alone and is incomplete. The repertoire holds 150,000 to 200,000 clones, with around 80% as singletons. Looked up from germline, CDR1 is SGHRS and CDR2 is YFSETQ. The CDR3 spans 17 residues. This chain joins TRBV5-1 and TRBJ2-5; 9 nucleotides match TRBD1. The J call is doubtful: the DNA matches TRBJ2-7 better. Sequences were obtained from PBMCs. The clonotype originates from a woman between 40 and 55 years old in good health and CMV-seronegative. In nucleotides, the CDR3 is TGCGCCAGCAGCCCGACGGTCACAGGGGGCAAGATCTACGAGCAGTACTTC. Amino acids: CASSPTVTGGKIYEQYF.